Below are 31 T cell receptor beta chains sequenced from a single sample in a study of cytomegalovirus exposure and HLA in healthy donors. The data were produced by immunoSEQ multiplex PCR, yet TCRdb's version contains in-frame clones alone and is incomplete. The sample yields around 49,000 clones, almost 95% seen once. Input material: PBMCs. The origin of the receptors is a young man in good health and CMV-seronegative.

The chain is built from TRBV5-1 and TRBJ2-5; possibly TRBD2 for D (5 bases). The CDR3 sequence is 12 residues long. Germline CDR1 and CDR2: SGHRS and YFSETQ. Trimming took 4 bases from V and 5 from J, leaving 9 bases between them. The chain's CDR3 is CASSAGGETQYF. CDR3 coding DNA: TGCGCCAGCAGCGCTGGCGGGGAGACCCAGTACTTC. Full variable domain (outside the CDR3, taken from reference TRBV5-1 and TRBJ2-5): KAGVTQTPRYLIKTRGQQVTLSCSPISGHRSVSWYQQTPGQGLQFLFEYFSETQRNKGNFPGRFSGRQFSNSRSEMNVSTLELGDSALYLCASSAGGETQYFGPGTRLLVL.

The chain is built from TRBV7-2 and TRBJ2-6, with 7 bases that match TRBD1. Unmatched junction bases numbered 4, after V lost 2 bases and J lost 0 bases. This CDR3 has 17 residues. Germline V lookup: CDR1 SGHTA, CDR2 FQGNSA. The CDR3 DNA sequence: TGTGCCAGCAGCTTAACCGGGACAGCCTCTGGGGCCAACGTCCTGACTTTC. It encodes CASSLTGTASGANVLTF.

The rearrangement joins TRBV28 to TRBJ1-5; 9 nucleotides line up with TRBD1. The CDR3 runs to 16 residues. Per the germline V gene, CDR1 is MDHEN and CDR2 is SYDVKM. The V gene end was trimmed by 5 bases and the J gene end by 4 bases; junction bases not matched to a gene: 9. The DNA for the CDR3 is TGTGCCAGCAGTGAAAAAGACAGGGGGGATAATCAGCCCCAGCATTTT. Translation gives CASSEKDRGDNQPQHF.

The chain uses TRBV4-2 and TRBJ2-1, with 8 bases identical to TRBD2. This CDR3 is built from 16 residues. J gave up 3 bases and V 4 bases, and 8 bases lay outside the gene matches. The germline V gene has CDR1 LGHNA and CDR2 YNFKEQ. CDR3 in amino acids: CASSPAGRAGYNEQFF. In DNA form, the CDR3 reads TGTGCCAGCAGCCCGGCCGGGAGGGCCGGCTACAATGAGCAGTTCTTC.

V and J are TRBV4-1 and TRBJ2-3; 9 nucleotides match TRBD1. The V segment lost 4 bases and the J segment 0 bases; nucleotides outside the gene matches: 11. This CDR3 contains 18 residues. Germline CDR1 reads MGHRA; CDR2 reads YSYEKL. In DNA, the CDR3 is TGCGCCAGCAGCCGCTACTACGGACAGGGGAAAAGCACAGATACGCAGTATTTT. It specifies CASSRYYGQGKSTDTQYF.

Only a few counts were recorded for this clone. This sequence joins TRBV5-1 and TRBJ2-1, with a weak D call TRBD2 (6 bases). This CDR3 has 15 amino acids. Per the germline V gene, CDR1 is SGHRS and CDR2 is YFSETQ. V shed 4 bases and J shed 5 bases, with 16 bases lying between them. CDR3 nucleotide sequence: TGCGCCAGCAGCGCAACCGGGACTTCCAACAATGAGCAGTTCTTC. It specifies CASSATGTSNNEQFF.

The CDR3 coding sequence is TGTGCCAGCAGTGAACTAGCCGGCTCGAATACGCAGTATTTT. Its protein is CASSELAGSNTQYF. The rearrangement uses TRBV25-1 and TRBJ2-3; TRBD2 is a possible D gene (5 bases). This CDR3 comprises 14 residues. The germline V gene has CDR1 MGHDK and CDR2 SYGVNS. V lost 2 bases, J lost 7 bases, and 13 bases lay in between.

The V and J genes are TRBV9 and TRBJ1-1, with D uncertain. The CDR3 consists of 12 residues. Trimming removed 3 bases at V and 2 bases at J, with 5 bases between. The V gene's germline CDR1 is SGDLS and CDR2 YYNGEE. The CDR3 loop reads CASSAQNTEAFF. The CDR3 bases are TGTGCCAGCAGCGCCCAAAACACTGAAGCTTTCTTT.

The chain links TRBV4-1 to TRBJ2-1, with TRBD2 as a possible D gene (6 bases). This CDR3 is 16 amino acids long. V lost 1 base to trimming and J lost 6 bases, with 16 bases between them. Germline V gene data show CDR1 as MGHRA and CDR2 as YSYEKL. CDR3 bases: TGCGCCAGCAGCCAAGTCCTCACCGCGGGGAGCAATGAGCAGTTCTTC. The encoded protein is CASSQVLTAGSNEQFF.

The rearrangement links TRBV10-3 to TRBJ2-5, with D possibly TRBD2 on 6 matching bases. V shed 4 bases and J shed 4 bases, with 22 bases lying between them. This CDR3 comprises 17 residues. Germline CDR1 reads ENHRY; CDR2 reads SYGVKD. The CDR3 DNA sequence: TGTGCCATCAGTGTGGTAGCGGCGACAAAAACTACAGAGACCCAGTACTTC. Its translation: CAISVVAATKTTETQYF.

The genes are TRBV6-1 and TRBJ2-7; D is perhaps TRBD2 (6 bases). This CDR3 contains 14 residues. The V end lost 1 base, the J end lost 7 bases, and 14 bases lay between the germline ends. Germline V lookup: CDR1 MNHNS, CDR2 SASEGT. CDR3 bases: TGTGCCAGCAGTGAAGGGCAGGACTATGAGGAGCAGTACTTC. Amino acids: CASSEGQDYEEQYF.

CDR3 DNA: TGTGCCAGCGCGCGTAGCGGCAATGAGCAGTTCTTC. Amino acid sequence: CASARSGNEQFF. The chain joins TRBV6-1 to TRBJ2-1, with D possibly matching TRBD2 (6 bases). The CDR3 extends over 12 amino acids. V was clipped by 8 bases and J by 6 bases, with 11 bases between them. Per germline, CDR1 MNHNS and CDR2 SASEGT.

The V gene is TRBV29-1, the J gene TRBJ2-1; D may be TRBD2 (5 bases). The V end lost 0 bases, the J end lost 0 bases, and 6 bases lay between the germline ends. CDR3 size: 14 residues. Germline loops: CDR1 SQVTM, CDR2 ANQGSEA. The CDR3 nucleotides are TGCAGCGTTGAAGATCGGGGCTCCTACAATGAGCAGTTCTTC. Amino acids: CSVEDRGSYNEQFF.

The chain employs TRBV6-1 and TRBJ1-2; perhaps TRBD1 as D (6 bases). Trimming took off 5 bases at V and 5 bases at J, with 12 bases between the two ends. CDR1 is MNHNS, CDR2 SASEGT, per germline. The CDR3 totals 13 residues. CDR3 residues: CASSTGPGYGYTF. CDR3 sequence (DNA): TGTGCCAGCAGTACAGGGCCGGGTTATGGCTACACCTTC.

The gene calls are TRBV27 and TRBJ2-7; D uncertain. Germline loops: CDR1 MNHEY, CDR2 SMNVEV (reference sequence). V gave up 3 bases and J gave up 5 bases, with 5 bases separating them. The CDR3 length is 11 residues. CDR3 protein: CASSFRNEQYF. For the CDR3, the DNA is TGTGCCAGCAGTTTCAGAAACGAGCAGTACTTC.

The V and J genes are TRBV7-8 and TRBJ1-2; D is unresolved. The CDR3 contains 12 residues. The V end was cut by 4 bases, the J end by 2 bases, with 5 bases between. CDR1 and CDR2 (germline): SGHVS, FQNEAQ. CDR3 DNA: TGTGCCAGCAGCTCGAGGAACTATGGCTACACCTTC. Residues: CASSSRNYGYTF.

The chain has TRBV19 and TRBJ2-3, with TRBD2 matching 10 bases. The V gene end was trimmed by 7 bases and the J gene end by 6 bases; junction bases not matched to a gene: 10. The length of the CDR3 is 15 residues. Germline V gives CDR1 LNHDA, CDR2 SQIVND (reference sequence). CDR3 in DNA: TGTGCCAGTAATCCTAGCGGGAGTTCTTCGGATACGCAGTATTTT. Encoded protein: CASNPSGSSSDTQYF.

V usage is TRBV7-2 and J usage is TRBJ1-1; the match to TRBD1 covers 9 bases. The V segment lost 6 bases and the J segment 5 bases; nucleotides outside the gene matches: 7. The CDR3 length is 14 residues. The V gene's germline CDR1 is SGHTA and CDR2 FQGNSA. The CDR3 nucleotides read TGTGCCAGCAGACACGACAGGGGGGGAACTGAAGCTTTCTTT. The encoded protein is CASRHDRGGTEAFF.

CDR3 DNA: TGTGCCAGCAGCCCGCAAGCCCGCTCCTACAATGAGCAGTTCTTC. Translation: CASSPQARSYNEQFF. The V and J genes are TRBV6-4 and TRBJ2-1; no reliable D call. The germline V and J ends were trimmed by 6 bases and 0 bases, with 12 bases remaining between them. Germline V gene data show CDR1 as MRHNA and CDR2 as SNTAGT. The CDR3 is 15 residues long.

For the CDR3, the DNA is TGTGCCAGCAGTTTCACAGTCACTGAAGCTTTCTTT. Encoded protein: CASSFTVTEAFF. The chain employs TRBV28 and TRBJ1-1; D gene unclear. Trimming removed 3 bases at V and 4 bases at J, with 6 bases between. CDR1 is MDHEN, CDR2 SYDVKM, per germline. This CDR3 is built from 12 residues. Supplemented by reference TRBV28 and TRBJ1-1, the full variable domain reads DVKVTQSSRYLVKRTGEKVFLECVQDMDHENMFWYRQDPGLGLRLIYFSYDVKMKEKGDIPEGYSVSREKKERFSLILESASTNQTSMYLCASSFTVTEAFFGQGTRLTVV.

The V gene is TRBV18, the J gene TRBJ2-3; 7 bases are shared with TRBD1. The CDR3 spans 18 residues. Per germline, CDR1 KGHSH and CDR2 LQKENI. The trim removed 5 bases at V and 0 bases at J, leaving 14 bases unmatched. CDR3 nucleotide sequence: TGTGCCAGCTCATACTTCCCCCCACAGGGGACGAGCACAGATACGCAGTATTTT. Encoded protein: CASSYFPPQGTSTDTQYF.

The J gene is TRBJ2-4, the V gene TRBV6-5; D not certain. The CDR3 covers 16 residues. Germline V gene lookup returns CDR1 MNHEY and CDR2 SVGAGI. V shed 0 bases and J shed 0 bases, with 9 bases lying between them. The CDR3 sequence is CASSYSIILAKNIQYF. Written as DNA, the CDR3 is TGTGCCAGCAGTTACTCGATCATACTAGCCAAAAACATTCAGTACTTC.

This sequence joins TRBV27 and TRBJ1-3, with D maybe TRBD1 (5 bases). V was shortened by 3 bases and J by 2 bases, with 8 bases between the two germline ends. Looked up from germline, CDR1 is MNHEY and CDR2 is SMNVEV (reference sequence). The CDR3 contains 14 residues. CDR3 sequence (DNA): TGTGCCAGCAGTTTCCTAGGGGCTGGAAACACCATATATTTT. Protein product: CASSFLGAGNTIYF.

The gene calls are TRBV6-5 and TRBJ1-1; no definite D call. V was trimmed by 5 bases and J by 2 bases, leaving 12 bases between them. Germline V gene data show CDR1 as MNHEY and CDR2 as SVGAGI. This CDR3 spans 14 amino acids. CDR3: CASSPVEGNTEAFF. The CDR3 nucleotides are TGTGCCAGCAGTCCTGTCGAGGGTAACACTGAAGCTTTCTTT.

This CDR3 is CASSPGTSGGEQFF. DNA of the CDR3: TGTGCCAGCAGCCCCGGGACTAGCGGGGGTGAGCAGTTCTTC. The V and J genes are TRBV7-9 and TRBJ2-1; TRBD2 aligns across 14 bases. CDR1 is SEHNR and CDR2 is FQNEAQ in the germline V gene (reference sequence). The CDR3 spans 14 residues. V dropped 5 bases and J dropped 9; count of bases not matched to a gene: 3.

V is TRBV18 and J is TRBJ2-2; 7 bases are shared with TRBD1. The CDR3 is 16 residues long. From germline, CDR1 is KGHSH and CDR2 LQKENI. After removal of 3 bases from V and 3 bases from J, the junction contained 7 bases not matched to a gene. CDR3 region: CASSPPTGSDTGELFF. Written as DNA, the CDR3 is TGTGCCAGCTCACCCCCGACAGGGTCAGACACCGGGGAGCTGTTTTTT. Full variable domain (remainder filled in from reference TRBV18 and TRBJ2-2): NAGVMQNPRHLVRRRGQEARLRCSPMKGHSHVYWYRQLPEEGLKFMVYLQKENIIDESGMPKERFSAEFPKEGPSILRIQQVVRGDSAAYFCASSPPTGSDTGELFFGEGSRLTVL.

The V gene is TRBV4-3, the J gene TRBJ2-7, with D perhaps TRBD2 (6 bases). The CDR3 consists of 17 residues. V dropped 0 bases and J dropped 5 bases, with 20 bases sitting between them. CDR1 LGHNA and CDR2 YSLEER come from the germline V gene. CDR3 in DNA: TGCGCCAGCAGCCAAGATCTTGGACTAACCCCCAACGACGAGCAGTACTTC. It translates to CASSQDLGLTPNDEQYF.

The rearrangement links TRBV30 to TRBJ1-2; D is unresolved. The germline V and J ends were trimmed by 3 bases and 1 base, with 12 bases remaining between them. The CDR3 is made up of 14 amino acids. CDR1 and CDR2 from the germline V gene are GTSNPN and SVGIG (reference sequence). The chain's CDR3 is CAWRGVGDNYGYTF. For the CDR3, the DNA is TGTGCCTGGAGAGGCGTCGGGGATAACTATGGCTACACCTTC.

The genes are TRBV7-3 and TRBJ2-1; 10 bases map to TRBD2. The length of the CDR3 is 14 residues. J was trimmed by 9 bases and V by 4 bases; bases with no gene match: 6. The germline CDR1 and CDR2 sequences are SGHTA and FQGTGA. The CDR3 protein is CASSYSGRLVEQFF. The CDR3 DNA sequence: TGTGCCAGCAGCTATAGCGGGAGGCTAGTTGAGCAGTTCTTC.

V and J are TRBV7-9 and TRBJ2-2; no reliable D call. CDR3 length equals 14 residues. The germline CDR1 and CDR2 sequences are SEHNR and FQNEAQ (reference sequence). Trimming removed 6 bases at V and 2 bases at J, with 10 bases between. CDR3 in amino acids: CASRVQRNTGELFF. The CDR3 region has the DNA TGTGCCAGCAGAGTACAACGAAACACCGGGGAGCTGTTTTTT.

The J gene is TRBJ2-7, the V gene TRBV7-2, with D possibly TRBD2 on 7 matching bases. CDR3 length: 14 residues. V lost 4 bases and J 5 bases, leaving 15 bases between the germline ends. The germline V gene has CDR1 SGHTA and CDR2 FQGNSA. The CDR3 nucleotides are TGTGCCAGCAGCTCTAGGGGGGGCGGGAACGAGCAGTACTTC. This encodes CASSSRGGGNEQYF. The whole variable domain, filled in from reference TRBV7-2 and TRBJ2-7, reads GAGVSQSPSNKVTEKGKDVELRCDPISGHTALYWYRQSLGQGLEFLIYFQGNSAPDKSGLPSDRFSAERTGGSVSTLTIQRTQQEDSAVYLCASSSRGGGNEQYFGPGTRLTVT.